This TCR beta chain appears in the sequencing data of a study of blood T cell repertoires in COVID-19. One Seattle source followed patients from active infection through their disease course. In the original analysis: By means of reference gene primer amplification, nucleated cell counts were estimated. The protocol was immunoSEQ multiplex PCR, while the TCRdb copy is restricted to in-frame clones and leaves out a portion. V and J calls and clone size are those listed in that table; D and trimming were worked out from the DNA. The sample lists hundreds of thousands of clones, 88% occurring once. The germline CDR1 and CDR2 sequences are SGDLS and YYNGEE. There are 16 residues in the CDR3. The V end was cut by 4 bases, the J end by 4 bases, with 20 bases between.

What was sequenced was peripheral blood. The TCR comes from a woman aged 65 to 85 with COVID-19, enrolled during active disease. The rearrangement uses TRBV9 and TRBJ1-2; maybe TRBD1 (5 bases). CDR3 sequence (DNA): TGTGCCAGCAGCCCCCCGTTTCTGCGGCAGGGCTATGGCTACACCTTC. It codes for CASSPPFLRQGYGYTF.